This TCR beta chain was identified in a study of radiation and T cells in renal cell carcinoma. The table came from immunoSEQ multiplex PCR; TCRdb's copy has only in-frame clones and leaves some out. Altogether 110,000 to 150,000 clones are present, approximately 82% being singletons, with the ten largest covering approximately 20%. V was trimmed by 7 bases and J by 5 bases, leaving 12 bases between them. CDR1 SQVTM and CDR2 ANQGSEA come from the germline V gene. There are 12 residues in the CDR3. Time point reported: baseline pretreatment blood. Treatment denoted: 15 Gy SBRT to primary tumor, nephrectomy 4 weeks later.

The V call is TRBV29-1, the J call TRBJ2-1; weak D call: TRBD1 (5 bases). The sample was blood, taken from a patient whose treatment included radiotherapy and nephrectomy. This sequence was found in a woman in her forties or fifties with renal cell carcinoma. CDR3 in DNA: TGCAGCGGTAGGGCGGACAACAATGAGCAGTTCTTC. Translation gives CSGRADNNEQFF.